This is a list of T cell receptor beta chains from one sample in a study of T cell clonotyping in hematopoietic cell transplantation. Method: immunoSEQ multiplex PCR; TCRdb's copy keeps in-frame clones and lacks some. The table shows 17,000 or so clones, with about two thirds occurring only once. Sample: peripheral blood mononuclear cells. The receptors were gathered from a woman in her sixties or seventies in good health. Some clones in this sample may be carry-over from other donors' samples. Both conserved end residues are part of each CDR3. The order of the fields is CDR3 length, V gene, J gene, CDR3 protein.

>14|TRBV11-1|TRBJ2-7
CASSLVAGGNEQYF
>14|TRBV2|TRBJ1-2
CASSPSRVNYGYTF
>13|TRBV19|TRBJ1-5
CASWTGSHQPQHF
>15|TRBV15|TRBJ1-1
CATGHPTGANTEAFF
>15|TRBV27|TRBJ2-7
CASSPDPGGEDEQYF
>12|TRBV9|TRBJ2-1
CASSVSANEQFF
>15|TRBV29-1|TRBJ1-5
CSVAGGTGDNQPQHF
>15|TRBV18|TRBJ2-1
CASSPGSVGDNEQFF
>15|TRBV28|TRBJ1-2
CASSEGAGDHYGYTF
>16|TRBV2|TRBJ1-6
CASSGQGGTWGSPLHF
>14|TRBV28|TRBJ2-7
CASRAGTHTYEQYF
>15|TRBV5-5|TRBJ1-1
CASLGGGIMNTEAFF
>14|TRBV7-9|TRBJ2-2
CASNGGVMTGELFF
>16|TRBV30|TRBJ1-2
CAWRKPRGQVYYGYTF
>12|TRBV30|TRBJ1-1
CAWSDRGSEALF
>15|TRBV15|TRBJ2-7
CATSRSGALSYEQYF
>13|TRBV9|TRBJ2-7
CASSVDEGYEQYF
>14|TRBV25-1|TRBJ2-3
CASSERALTDTQYF
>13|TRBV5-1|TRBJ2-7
CASSSTPTYEQYF
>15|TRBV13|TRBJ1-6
CASRVEYDDNSPLHF